This TCR beta chain is drawn from a study of T cell changes during pregnancy in multiple sclerosis. Data came from immunoSEQ multiplex PCR; TCRdb stores just in-frame clones and leaves some out. The sample contains approximately 47,000 clones, approximately 90% of which appear only once. This receptor was taken from a female donor with multiple sclerosis, enrolled in a pregnancy study. Sequencing used peripheral blood, obtained in the first trimester of pregnancy.

The CDR3 coding sequence is TGTGCCAGCAGCCAACTCTCCCCGGGACTAGGAGATTATAGCACAGATACGCAGTATTTT. Amino acids: CASSQLSPGLGDYSTDTQYF. The chain carries TRBV27 and TRBJ2-3, with 8 bases matching TRBD2. The V and J ends lost 6 bases and 0 bases, in that order; junction bases with no gene match: 20. Per germline, CDR1 MNHEY and CDR2 SMNVEV (reference sequence). This CDR3 region has 20 residues.